The TCR beta chain under discussion was sequenced for a study of shared clonotypes between healthy human individuals. Measured with immunoSEQ multiplex PCR; TCRdb has only the in-frame clones, and not every one. Here the sample spans around 1.5 million clones, 95% to 99% being singletons. CDR1 and CDR2 from the germline V gene are SEHNR and FQNEAQ (reference sequence). The CDR3 extends over 15 amino acids. Trimming took off 5 bases at V and 0 bases at J, with 10 bases between the two ends. Sequencing used naive CD4+ T cells sorted from blood. Subset described: CD45RA+ positively selected. This clonotype was obtained from a man younger than 40 in good health. The rearrangement joins TRBV7-9 to TRBJ1-4; D not certain. In DNA form, the CDR3 reads TGTGCCAGCAGCCCTAAGGCAACAACTAATGAAAAACTGTTTTTT. Translating gives CASSPKATTNEKLFF.